This T cell receptor (beta chain) was sequenced for a study of radiation and T cells in renal cell carcinoma. Time point described: blood 4 weeks post-SBRT, at nephrectomy. Documented treatment: 15 Gy SBRT to primary tumor, nephrectomy 4 weeks later. Nephrectomy followed 15 Gy stereotactic body radiation by 4 weeks. For this clone: The antigen is unknown.

The assay was immunoSEQ multiplex PCR, and TCRdb's table has in-frame clones only and misses some. This table has around 140,000 clones, 65% to 90% appearing once. Study-level points and caveats: In blood, top tumor clones expanded by 2 weeks, shrinking by 4.

The CDR3 contains 14 residues. Germline CDR1 reads SGDLS; CDR2 reads YYNGEE. With 0 bases removed from V and 7 bases from J, the gap between germline ends came to 10 bases. Sequences were derived from blood, sampled from a patient whose treatment included radiotherapy and nephrectomy. This receptor was identified in a woman aged 50 to 60 with renal cell carcinoma. The rearrangement joins TRBV9 to TRBJ2-2; D is unresolved. The CDR3 coding sequence is TGTGCCAGCAGCGTAGGGTCAGGATACGGGGAGCTGTTTTTT. Translation gives CASSVGSGYGELFF.